This is a list of T cell receptor beta chains from one sample in a study of blood T cell repertoires in COVID-19. Libraries were prepared by immunoSEQ multiplex PCR; TCRdb keeps only in-frame clonotypes and omits some of them. Seen here are around 89,000 clones, about 91% observed once, and the top ten hold over 0.45%. Sequencing was carried out using peripheral blood. These receptors were obtained from a man in his 60s with acute or convalescent COVID-19. CDR3s include the opening cysteine and the closing phenylalanine or tryptophan. D genes are given only for firm matches. The size entry is marked missing in some rows and otherwise reads once, few, many or a size class.

d_call clone_size j_call v_call cdr3_aa cdr3_nt
NA NA TRBJ2-1 TRBV27 CASSHLFRDNEQFF TGTGCCAGCAGCCACTTATTCAGGGACAATGAGCAGTTCTTC
NA NA TRBJ1-4 TRBV27 CASSLSTGRSNEKLFF TGTGCCAGCAGTTTATCGACAGGACGGAGTAATGAAAAACTGTTTTTT
TRBD2 NA TRBJ2-2 TRBV5-1 CASSVSGANTGELFF TGCGCCAGCAGCGTTAGCGGGGCGAACACCGGGGAGCTGTTTTTT
NA NA TRBJ2-3 TRBV14 CASTSGLLDTQYF TGTGCCAGCACGTCGGGATTGTTAGATACGCAGTATTTT
NA NA TRBJ2-7 TRBV18 CASSPRGEGYEQYF TGTGCCAGCTCACCGCGGGGCGAAGGCTACGAGCAGTACTTC
NA NA TRBJ1-4 TRBV5-1 CASSFFPGTNEKLFF TGCGCCAGCAGCTTCTTTCCGGGTACTAATGAAAAACTGTTTTTT
NA few TRBJ2-1 TRBV19 CATTRGTEQFF TGTGCCACTACCCGGGGGACTGAGCAGTTCTTC
NA NA TRBJ1-5 TRBV2 CASSDRNRENQPQHF TGTGCCAGCAGTGATAGGAACAGGGAAAATCAGCCCCAGCATTTT
NA NA TRBJ1-4 TRBV18 CASSPAGGASNEKLFF TGTGCCAGCTCACCAGCAGGAGGCGCTTCGAATGAAAAACTGTTTTTT
TRBD1 NA TRBJ2-7 TRBV18 CASSPLSQGAQENYEQYF TGTGCCAGCTCACCACTCTCCCAGGGGGCCCAGGAAAACTACGAGCAGTACTTC
NA NA TRBJ2-7 TRBV19 CASSVRGQSYEQYF TGTGCCAGTAGTGTCAGAGGACAGTCCTACGAGCAGTACTTC
NA NA TRBJ1-5 TRBV9 CASSVSDSRNQPQHF TGTGCCAGCAGCGTATCCGACAGTCGCAATCAGCCCCAGCATTTT
NA NA TRBJ1-1 TRBV23-1 CASSQDEVYTEAFF TGCGCCAGCAGTCAAGACGAGGTTTACACTGAAGCTTTCTTT
NA NA TRBJ2-2 TRBV7-3 CASSLPGSGNTGELFF TGTGCCAGCAGCTTACCCGGTAGCGGGAACACCGGGGAGCTGTTTTTT
NA NA TRBJ2-1 TRBV10-3 CAISPLGGNEQFF TGTGCCATCAGTCCCTTGGGAGGCAATGAGCAGTTCTTC
TRBD1 NA TRBJ1-1 TRBV12-3/TRBV12-4 CASRGGQRAFF TGTGCCAGCAGGGGGGGACAGCGAGCTTTCTTT
NA NA TRBJ2-3 TRBV5-5 CASSLGLAGTDTQYF TGTGCCAGCAGCTTGGGGTTAGCGGGCACAGATACGCAGTATTTT
TRBD1 few TRBJ1-5 TRBV2 CASSPRQGGRNQPQHF TGTGCCAGCAGTCCAAGACAGGGGGGTAGGAATCAGCCCCAGCATTTT